This T cell receptor (beta chain) emerged from a study of long-term antiretroviral therapy in people with HIV (dated by TCRdb to the early 2020s). Some background on the complete study: The earliest samples were collected approximately a decade before the 2015 WHO recommendation for immediate ART, a period when ART was typically delayed until CD4 counts fell. Whether ART initiation and durable HIV suppression were associated with changes in peripheral blood TRB repertoire composition and diversity was tested in a retrospective serial study. About two fifths of the roughly 30 participants with HIV were female. No cross-contamination during QIAcube processing was seen in test extractions of a monoclonal T-cell line run alongside 33 polyclonal samples. From 30 to 35 adults with confirmed HIV infection, the cohort provided roughly 200 cryopreserved PBMC samples, gathered serially across a mean of approximately six years (range 1-12). Findings and caveats that apply to the study as a whole: Since PBMC availability was limited, sequencing covered only the TCR beta chain, with no alpha chain pairing. Expanded TRB clones identified before ART initiation dominated the repertoire across all time points, though the dominance fluctuated and decreased in many PLHIV after ART. No data were available on ART adherence, viral resistance or therapy changes, limiting inferences about post-ART repertoire changes. Narrower CDR3 length ranges were observed in HIV repertoires than in controls, and an antigen-experienced repertoire with only a slight naive shift after ART was suggested by the network structure. The samples span the years 2004 to 2017, and the ART regimens used at that time may not be as effective as current regimens. Unsorted PBMC were profiled instead of sorted CD4+ and CD8+ T cells because pre-ART samples had limited cell numbers. A significant increase in TRB diversity was found to be associated with ART initiation, although TRB diversity was observed to remain significantly below that of transplant donor controls even after long-term ART.

Sequencing of the TRB variable region was done with the immunoSEQ hsTCRB v3.0 assay at survey level resolution. TRB sequencing targeted a depth of roughly 35,000-55,000 T-cell genomes per sample. An Illumina MiSeq with a v3 150-cycle kit was used to sequence the pooled TRB libraries. Regarding the original processing steps: Repertoire analysis was performed in R inside a reproducible Nextflow workflow that covered QC, data transformation and analysis. LymphoSeq2, an R package for exploring AIRR-Seq data, was used to implement custom analyses. Several samples yielding fewer than 5000 total TRB sequences were excluded, leaving around 190 analyzed HIV repertoires. Among the 170 to 200 retained HIV repertoires, 55 to 65 were collected before ART initiation and approximately 130 after ART initiation. Repertoires were downsampled to 5000 TRB nucleotide sequences, and summary statistics were averaged over 100 downsampling iterations. The analysis kept only TRB sequences whose CDR3 regions were at least seven amino acids long. Diversity was assessed using a clonality score derived from Shannon entropy and using the Gini coefficient. In the repertoire networks, any two of the top 5000 CDR3 amino acid sequences were linked whenever the two sequences differed by an edit distance of one. For TRB CDR3 amino acid sequences, GLIPH2 was used to predict antigen specificity groups and MHC restriction. Known CMV, EBV, HIV or tissue antigen associations were flagged by matching CDR3 amino acid sequences against VDJdb and McPAS-TCR. Pre-ART, post-ART and control groups were compared with Wilcoxon signed-rank tests and Holm-Bonferroni correction. Sourced from immuneACCESS, this table was stored by TCRdb with only in-frame sequences that have V and J called. A share of the clones is absent; for the studies checked, an unresolved V gene accounts for under half, and the remainder has no known explanation. V, J and clone size are taken as reported in that table, and D and trimming were inferred from the DNA itself. Present in this sample are some 25,000 clones, over 70% of which were seen just once. Approximately 16% of the sample is held by the ten biggest clonotypes.

There are a few counts of this clone. What this receptor recognizes is not known. Base qualities are not provided; no much larger clone lies one nucleotide away. V loses 0 bases of germline sequence and J loses 12 bases, and the interval between the two ends is 8 bases. The CDR3 runs 12 amino acids, cysteine and phenylalanine included. Only the CDR3 DNA is retained, 36 bases long and in frame from the first base. The germline V gene gives CDR1 as MGHRA and CDR2 as YSYEKL. Inclusion was restricted to participants for whom at least one PBMC sample before ART initiation and at least two post-ART samples were available. Treatment was received in the United States of America by all participants with HIV. Before DNA extraction, cryopreserved samples of roughly 0.9-11 million PBMC were thawed and washed. At the time of the earliest PBMC sample for each participant with HIV, ages ranged from about 20 to 55 years. PBMC samples from each participant spanned 1-4 timepoints before ART initiation and 2-8 timepoints after ART initiation, with a median of 7 samples. For every participant, serial HIV viral load, CD4+ T-cell count, ART history and demographic data were obtained. Genomic DNA was extracted from unsorted PBMC with a Qiagen kit on a QIAcube, with processing performed in batches of 12 samples.

Sample: unsorted PBMCs, taken about 4.3 years after starting antiretroviral therapy. The sequence came from a young man with HIV. The chain links TRBV4-1 with TRBJ1-4; the D gene identity is not certain. CDR3 sequence: CASSQDGRELFF. At the DNA level, the sequence is TGCGCCAGCAGCCAAGACGGGAGGGAACTGTTTTTT.